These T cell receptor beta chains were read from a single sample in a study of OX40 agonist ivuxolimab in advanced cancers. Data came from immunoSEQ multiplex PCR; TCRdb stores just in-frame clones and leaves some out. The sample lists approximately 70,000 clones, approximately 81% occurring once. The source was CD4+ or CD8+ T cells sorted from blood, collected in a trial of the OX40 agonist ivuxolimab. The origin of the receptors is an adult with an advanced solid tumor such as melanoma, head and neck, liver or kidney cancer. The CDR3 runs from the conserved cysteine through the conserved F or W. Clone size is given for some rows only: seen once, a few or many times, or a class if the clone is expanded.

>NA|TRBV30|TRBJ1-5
CAWSVGVSNQPQHF
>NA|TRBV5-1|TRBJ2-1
CASRIDGPAYNEQFF
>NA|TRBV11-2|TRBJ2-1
CASSFIQGDNEQFF
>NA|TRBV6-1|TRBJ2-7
CASSQGAAMYF
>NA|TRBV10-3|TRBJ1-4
CATSRSGNEKLFF
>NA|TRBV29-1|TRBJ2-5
CSADQGEETQYF
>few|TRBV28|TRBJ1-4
CASSPSGFRGEKLFF
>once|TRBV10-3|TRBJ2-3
CAISDGDTDTQYF
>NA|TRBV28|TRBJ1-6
CASVGPVGPLHF
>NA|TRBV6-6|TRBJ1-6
CASTPTGSYNSPLHF
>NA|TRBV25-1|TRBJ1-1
CASRREGSITEAFF
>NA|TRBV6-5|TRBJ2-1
CASKVQAAYNEQFF
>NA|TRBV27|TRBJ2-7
CASSIGQGSVYEQYF
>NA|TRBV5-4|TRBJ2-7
CASSEGQPRLYEQYF
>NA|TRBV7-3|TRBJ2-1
CASSRGLVDGNEQFF
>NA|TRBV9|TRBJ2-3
CASSFLAGPLDTQYF
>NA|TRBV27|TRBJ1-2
CASRPRGRDGYTF
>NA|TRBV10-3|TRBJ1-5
CAISDTGQPQHF
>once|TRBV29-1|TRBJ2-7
CSFLQGPTYEQYF
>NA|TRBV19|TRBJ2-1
CASSIGAEQFF
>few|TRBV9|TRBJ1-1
CASSVGQGAVNTEAFF
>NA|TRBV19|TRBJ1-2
CASSILTAVGRYGYTF
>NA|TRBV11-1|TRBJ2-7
CASSFSRGDEQYF
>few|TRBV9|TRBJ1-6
CASSVGQGNSPLHF
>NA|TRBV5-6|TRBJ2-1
CASSPPGQGDNEQFF
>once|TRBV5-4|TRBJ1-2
CASSYAPRQGAGGYTF
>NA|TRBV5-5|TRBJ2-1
CASSLAGLAGVGEQFF
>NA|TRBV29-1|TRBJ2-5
CSVEVYETQYF
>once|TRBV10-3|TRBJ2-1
CACGEDRSYNEQFF
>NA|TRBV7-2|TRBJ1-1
CASSLAGGSTEAFF
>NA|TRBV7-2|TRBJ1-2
CASSPGRKYYGYTF
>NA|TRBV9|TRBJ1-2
CASRTTGLYGYTF
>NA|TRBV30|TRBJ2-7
CAWSSSGYEQYF
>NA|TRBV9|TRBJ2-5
CASSVGGTSGGTQYF
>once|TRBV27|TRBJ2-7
CASSDLDRRPYEQYF
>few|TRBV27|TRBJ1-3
CASSSERGNTIYF
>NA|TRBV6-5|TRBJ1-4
CASSYSGVTNEKLFF
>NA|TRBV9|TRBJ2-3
CASSPRTRDTDTQYF
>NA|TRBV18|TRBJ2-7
CASSPQSSFAYEQYF
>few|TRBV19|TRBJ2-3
CASSVTLGGGTDTQYF
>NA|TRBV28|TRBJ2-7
CASSNGVPYEQYF
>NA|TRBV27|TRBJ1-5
CASILRPGINQPQHF
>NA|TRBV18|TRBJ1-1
CASSPPELNTEAFF
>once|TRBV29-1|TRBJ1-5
CSVEEGKRQGNQPQHF
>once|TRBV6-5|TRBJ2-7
CASSYVAGALEQYF
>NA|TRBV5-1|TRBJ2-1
CASRPGQVGWYEQFF